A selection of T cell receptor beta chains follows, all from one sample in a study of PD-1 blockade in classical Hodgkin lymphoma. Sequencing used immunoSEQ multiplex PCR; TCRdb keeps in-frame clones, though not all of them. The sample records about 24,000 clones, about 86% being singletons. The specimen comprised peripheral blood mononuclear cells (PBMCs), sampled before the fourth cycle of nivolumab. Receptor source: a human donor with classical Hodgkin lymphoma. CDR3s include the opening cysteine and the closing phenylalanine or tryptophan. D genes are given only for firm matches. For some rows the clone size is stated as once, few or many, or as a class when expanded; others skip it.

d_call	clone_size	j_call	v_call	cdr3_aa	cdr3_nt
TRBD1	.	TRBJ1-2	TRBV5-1	CASSIFRDSPLVGYTF	TGCGCCAGCAGCATCTTCCGGGACAGCCCTTTAGTTGGCTACACCTTC
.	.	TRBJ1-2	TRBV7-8	CASSSGRPTYGYTF	TGTGCCAGCAGCAGCGGAAGGCCTACCTATGGCTACACCTTC
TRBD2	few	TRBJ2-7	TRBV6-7	CASSQLAGGHEQYF	TGTGCCAGCAGCCAACTAGCGGGAGGGCACGAGCAGTACTTC
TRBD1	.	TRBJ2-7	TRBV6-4	CASSNGTAGEQYF	TGTGCCAGCAGTAATGGGACAGCCGGCGAGCAGTACTTC
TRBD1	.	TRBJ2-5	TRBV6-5	CASNSPGQGRETQYF	TGTGCCAGCAACTCTCCTGGACAGGGTCGAGAGACCCAGTACTTC
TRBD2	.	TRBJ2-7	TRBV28	CASSPRTRYPYEQYF	TGTGCCAGCAGTCCCCGGACTAGGTACCCCTACGAGCAGTACTTC
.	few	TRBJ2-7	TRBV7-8	CASREGSSYEQYF	TGTGCCAGCAGAGAGGGGTCCTCCTACGAGCAGTACTTC
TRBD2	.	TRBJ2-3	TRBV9	CASSVSSGWLRLGTDTQYF	TGTGCCAGCAGCGTATCTAGCGGGTGGCTCCGACTAGGCACAGATACGCAGTATTTT
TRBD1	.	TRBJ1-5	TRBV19	CASIEGAEYSNQPQHF	TGTGCCAGTATAGAGGGGGCGGAATATAGCAATCAGCCCCAGCATTTT
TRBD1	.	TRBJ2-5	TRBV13	CASSLGQGVLGTQYF	TGTGCCAGCAGCTTAGGACAGGGGGTTTTGGGGACCCAGTACTTC
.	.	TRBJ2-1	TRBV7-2	CASSPTASSYNEQFF	TGTGCCAGCAGCCCGACCGCCAGCTCCTACAATGAGCAGTTCTTC
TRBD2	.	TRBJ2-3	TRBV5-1	CASSPGLAGGGGTDTQYF	TGCGCCAGCAGTCCAGGACTAGCGGGGGGAGGCGGCACAGATACGCAGTATTTT
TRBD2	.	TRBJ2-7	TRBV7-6	CASSLDGTTYEQYF	TGTGCCAGCAGCTTAGACGGGACTACCTACGAGCAGTACTTC
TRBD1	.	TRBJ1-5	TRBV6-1	CASKDRTISNQPQHF	TGTGCCAGCAAGGACAGGACCATTAGCAATCAGCCCCAGCATTTT
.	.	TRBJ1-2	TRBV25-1	CASMEGSRYGYTF	TGTGCCAGCATGGAGGGGAGCCGGTATGGCTACACCTTC
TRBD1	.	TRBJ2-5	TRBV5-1	CASSLAGTGKQETQYF	TGCGCCAGCAGCTTGGCCGGGACAGGGAAACAAGAGACCCAGTACTTC
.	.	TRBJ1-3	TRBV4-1	CASSGDSGNTIYF	TGCGCCAGCAGCGGGGACTCTGGAAACACCATATATTTT
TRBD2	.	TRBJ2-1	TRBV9	CASSVDASGYNEQFF	TGTGCCAGCAGCGTAGACGCTAGCGGCTACAATGAGCAGTTCTTC
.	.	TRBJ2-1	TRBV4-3	CASSQVADSYNEQFF	TGCGCCAGCAGCCAAGTCGCTGATTCCTACAATGAGCAGTTCTTC
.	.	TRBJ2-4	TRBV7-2	CASSLRVKIAKNIQYF	TGTGCCAGCAGCTTACGTGTGAAGATAGCCAAAAACATTCAGTACTTC
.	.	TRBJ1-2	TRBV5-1	CASSSSLPYGYTF	TGCGCCAGCAGCTCCAGCTTGCCATATGGCTACACCTTC
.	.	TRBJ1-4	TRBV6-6	CASSYGWQGGEKLFF	TGTGCCAGCAGTTACGGGTGGCAGGGAGGAGAAAAACTGTTTTTT
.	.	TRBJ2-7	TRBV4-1	CASSKSYEQYF	TGCGCCAGCAGCAAGTCTTACGAGCAGTACTTC
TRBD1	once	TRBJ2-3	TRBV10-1	CASSEDRGSTDTQYF	TGCGCCAGCAGTGAGGACAGGGGTTCCACAGATACGCAGTATTTT
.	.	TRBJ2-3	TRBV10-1	CASSELTGSDTQYF	TGCGCCAGCAGTGAACTGACGGGGTCAGATACGCAGTATTTT
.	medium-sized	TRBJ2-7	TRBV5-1	CASSLTRGSSYEQYF	TGCGCCAGCAGCTTGACCCGCGGGTCCTCCTACGAGCAGTACTTC
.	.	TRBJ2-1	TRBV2	CASSERVNEQFF	TGTGCCAGCAGTGAACGGGTCAATGAGCAGTTCTTC
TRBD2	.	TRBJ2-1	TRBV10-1	CASSEKTSGGYNEQFF	TGCGCCAGCAGTGAGAAGACTAGCGGGGGCTACAATGAGCAGTTCTTC
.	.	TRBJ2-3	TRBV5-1	CASSLAGDRTDTQYF	TGCGCCAGCAGCTTGGCCGGGGACCGCACAGATACGCAGTATTTT
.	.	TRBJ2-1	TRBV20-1	CSAEPGNEQFF	TGCAGTGCTGAGCCGGGTAATGAGCAGTTCTTC
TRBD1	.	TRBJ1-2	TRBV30	CAWSDDRGNYGYTF	TGTGCCTGGAGTGACGACAGGGGGAACTATGGCTACACCTTC
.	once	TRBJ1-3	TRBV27	CASSSLGVAGNTIYF	TGTGCCAGCAGTTCCTTAGGGGTGGCTGGAAACACCATATATTTT
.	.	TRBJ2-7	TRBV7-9	CASSLGPVDEQYF	TGTGCCAGCAGCTTAGGACCAGTCGACGAGCAGTACTTC
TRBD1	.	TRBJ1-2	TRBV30	CAAHRGANYGYTF	TGTGCCGCACACAGGGGAGCTAACTATGGCTACACCTTC
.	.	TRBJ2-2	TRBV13	CASSSISSAGELFF	TGTGCCAGCAGCTCCATTTCTAGCGCCGGGGAGCTGTTTTTT
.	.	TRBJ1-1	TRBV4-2	CASSPSAGSEAFF	TGTGCCAGCAGCCCCTCCGCGGGGTCGGAAGCTTTCTTT
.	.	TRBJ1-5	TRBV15	CATSSHLGIHSNQPQHF	TGTGCCACCAGCAGTCACCTCGGGATACATAGCAATCAGCCCCAGCATTTT
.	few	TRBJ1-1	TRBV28	CASSLRRGQLNTEAFF	TGTGCCAGCAGTTTAAGGAGAGGCCAGCTGAACACTGAAGCTTTCTTT
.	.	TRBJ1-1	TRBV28	CASTSLGVGNTEAFF	TGTGCCAGCACCTCTTTGGGGGTGGGGAACACTGAAGCTTTCTTT
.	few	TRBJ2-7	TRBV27	CASSLSWGDYEQYF	TGTGCCAGCAGTTTATCATGGGGGGACTACGAGCAGTACTTC
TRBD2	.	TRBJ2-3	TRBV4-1	CASTRISSGSTDTQYF	TGCGCCAGCACTCGGATTTCTAGCGGTAGCACAGATACGCAGTATTTT
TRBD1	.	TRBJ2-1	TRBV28	CASSPPGTAGNEQFF	TGTGCCAGCAGTCCCCCCGGGACAGCAGGGAATGAGCAGTTCTTC
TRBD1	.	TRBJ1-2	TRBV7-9	CASSQGVPWYGYTF	TGTGCCAGCAGCCAGGGGGTCCCCTGGTATGGCTACACCTTC
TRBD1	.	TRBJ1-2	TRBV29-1	CSVVGTGYYNYGYTF	TGCAGCGTTGTTGGGACAGGGTACTATAACTATGGCTACACCTTC
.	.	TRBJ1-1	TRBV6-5	CASSYRATAEAFF	TGTGCCAGCAGTTACCGGGCTACGGCTGAAGCTTTCTTT